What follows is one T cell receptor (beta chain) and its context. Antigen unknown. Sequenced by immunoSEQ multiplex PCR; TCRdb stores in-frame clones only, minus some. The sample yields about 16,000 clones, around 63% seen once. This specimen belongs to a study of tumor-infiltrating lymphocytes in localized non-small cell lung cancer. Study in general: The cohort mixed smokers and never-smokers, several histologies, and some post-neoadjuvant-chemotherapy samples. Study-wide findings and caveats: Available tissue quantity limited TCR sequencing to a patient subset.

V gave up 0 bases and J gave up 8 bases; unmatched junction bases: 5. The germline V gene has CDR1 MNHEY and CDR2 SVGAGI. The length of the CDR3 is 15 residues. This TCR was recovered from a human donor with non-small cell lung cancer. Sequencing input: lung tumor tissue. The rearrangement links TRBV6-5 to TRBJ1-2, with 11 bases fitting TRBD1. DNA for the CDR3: TGTGCCAGCAGTTACTCCGGACAGGGGGCTGGCGGCTACACCTTC. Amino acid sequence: CASSYSGQGAGGYTF.